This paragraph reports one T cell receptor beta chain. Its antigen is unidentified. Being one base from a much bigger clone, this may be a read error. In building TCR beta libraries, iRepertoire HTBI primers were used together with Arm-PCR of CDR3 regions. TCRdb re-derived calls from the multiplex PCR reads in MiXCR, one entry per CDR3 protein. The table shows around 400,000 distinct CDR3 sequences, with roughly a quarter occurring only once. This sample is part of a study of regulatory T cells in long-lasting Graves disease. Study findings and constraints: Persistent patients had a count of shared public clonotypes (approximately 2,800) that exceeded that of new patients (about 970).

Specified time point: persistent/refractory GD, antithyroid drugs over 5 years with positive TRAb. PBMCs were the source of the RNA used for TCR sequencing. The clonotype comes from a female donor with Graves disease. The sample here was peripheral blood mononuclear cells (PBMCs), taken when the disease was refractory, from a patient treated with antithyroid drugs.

The CDR3 spells CACSQAGASYEQYF. The CDR3 DNA sequence: TGTGCCTGCAGCCAAGCGGGAGCTTCCTACGAGCAGTACTTC. This sequence joins TRBV12-3 or TRBV12-4 and TRBJ2-7; 8 positions agree with TRBD2. CDR3 length equals 14 residues.